This is a list of T cell receptor beta chains from one sample in a study of T cell responses to AZD1222 COVID-19 vaccine. Sequenced by immunoSEQ multiplex PCR; TCRdb stores in-frame clones only, minus some. The table records some 45,000 clones, around 91% of them present only once. Sequencing was performed on peripheral blood, taken 28 days after the second AZD1222 dose. The source of these receptors is an adult who received the AZD1222 COVID-19 vaccine. Both conserved end residues are part of each CDR3. Fields, in order: V gene, J gene, CDR3 protein.

>TRBV5-1|TRBJ1-1
CASSSQGGGTEAFF
>TRBV19|TRBJ1-1
CASSIARKAFF
>TRBV7-2|TRBJ1-5
CASSSNQGRPQHF
>TRBV5-1|TRBJ2-2
CASSLLGTGVTGELFF
>TRBV28|TRBJ1-2
CASSPPDRELYGYTF
>TRBV5-1|TRBJ2-5
CASSFGEAGQYF
>TRBV29-1|TRBJ1-1
CSVGGGTGTEAFF
>TRBV6-5|TRBJ2-7
CASSPRERGVREQYF
>TRBV27|TRBJ2-7
CASSLSGRDPYEQYF
>TRBV5-6|TRBJ1-6
CASSLGVSYNSPLHF
>TRBV11-2|TRBJ1-6
CASSLYRGARNSPLHF
>TRBV2|TRBJ2-2
CASSAQGTGTGELFF
>TRBV12-5|TRBJ1-1
CATRGGSPNTEAFF
>TRBV7-8|TRBJ2-1
CASSLAQGGYYNEQFF
>TRBV3-1/TRBV3-2|TRBJ2-2
CASSQNRVKVGELFF
>TRBV5-1|TRBJ1-6
CASSVGQSDSPLHF
>TRBV5-1|TRBJ1-1
CASSSWGQGMNTEAFF